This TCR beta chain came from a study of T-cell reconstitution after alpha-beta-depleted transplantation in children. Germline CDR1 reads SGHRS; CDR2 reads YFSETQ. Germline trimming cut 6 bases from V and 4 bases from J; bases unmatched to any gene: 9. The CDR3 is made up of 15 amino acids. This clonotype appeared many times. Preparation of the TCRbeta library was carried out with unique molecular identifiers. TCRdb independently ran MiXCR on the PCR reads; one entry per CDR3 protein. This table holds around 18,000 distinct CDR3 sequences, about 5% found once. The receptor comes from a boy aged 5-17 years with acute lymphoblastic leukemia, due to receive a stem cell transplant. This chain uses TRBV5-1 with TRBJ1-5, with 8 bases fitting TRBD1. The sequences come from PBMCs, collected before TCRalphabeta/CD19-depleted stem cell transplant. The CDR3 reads CASTPTGGQNQPQHF. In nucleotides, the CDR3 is TGCGCCAGCACCCCTACAGGGGGGCAAAATCAGCCCCAGCATTTT. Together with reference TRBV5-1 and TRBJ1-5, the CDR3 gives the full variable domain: KAGVTQTPRYLIKTRGQQVTLSCSPISGHRSVSWYQQTPGQGLQFLFEYFSETQRNKGNFPGRFSGRQFSNSRSEMNVSTLELGDSALYLCASTPTGGQNQPQHFGDGTRLSIL.